The 6 T cell receptor beta chains in this list originate from one sample, sequenced in a study of graft-versus-host responses after intestinal transplantation. The method was immunoSEQ multiplex PCR; TCRdb's version includes in-frame clones alone and lacks a portion of them. This sample carries more than 15,000 clones, roughly 80% of them seen once, and the ten largest clones take roughly 7.8%. Graft specimens yielded both intraepithelial and lamina propria lymphocytes. The sample consisted of ileum tissue, taken approximately 420 days after intestinal transplant. These receptors all stem from a human patient who received an intestinal transplant, so some T cells may come from the graft donor.

V usage is TRBV19 and J usage is TRBJ2-3; tentative D call: TRBD2 (5 bases). V lost 3 bases and J lost 1, with 11 bases in between. Germline CDR1 LNHDA, CDR2 SQIVND (reference sequence). This CDR3 spans 15 amino acids. The CDR3 spells CASSILAHGTDTQYF. Written as DNA, the CDR3 is TGTGCCAGTAGTATCCTAGCCCATGGCACAGATACGCAGTATTTT. Full variable domain (missing parts from reference TRBV19 and TRBJ2-3): DGGITQSPKYLFRKEGQNVTLSCEQNLNHDAMYWYRQDPGQGLRLIYYSQIVNDFQKGDIAEGYSVSREKKESFPLTVTSAQKNPTAFYLCASSILAHGTDTQYFGPGTRLTVL.

The chain recombines TRBV28 with TRBJ1-5; D remains unclear. The germline V and J ends were trimmed by 4 bases and 2 bases, with 15 bases remaining between them. CDR1 and CDR2 from the germline V gene are MDHEN and SYDVKM. The CDR3 has 16 residues. The CDR3 spells CASSYDPFQGNQPQHF. CDR3 bases: TGTGCCAGCAGTTACGACCCCTTTCAGGGCAATCAGCCCCAGCATTTT.

This clone was observed a few times. J is TRBJ2-1 and V is TRBV7-2, with a tentative D call TRBD1 (6 bases). Trimming stripped 1 base from V and 7 bases from J, with 14 bases between. Germline CDR1 is SGHTA and CDR2 is FQGNSA. This CDR3 comprises 15 residues. The CDR3 region has the DNA TGTGCCAGCAGCTTAGAGCCCTCTACAGGGAATGAGCAGTTCTTC. Amino acids: CASSLEPSTGNEQFF.

Comments on this clone: One end of the junction varies from germline; a read error may be responsible. This chain connects TRBV5-4 to TRBJ2-1; D may be TRBD2 (6 bases). The CDR3 is 16 residues long. Germline CDR1 SGHNT, CDR2 YYREEE (reference sequence). The CDR3, as DNA: TGTGCCAGCACCTTGGGGTCAGGGACTTCGCTCAATGAGCAGTTCTTC. Translating it yields CASTLGSGTSLNEQFF. The full variable domain, its missing parts supplied by reference TRBV5-4 and TRBJ2-1, is ETGVTQSPTHLIKTRGQQVTLRCSSQSGHNTVSWYQQALGQGPQFIFQYYREEENGRGNFPPRFSGLQFPNYSSELNVNALELDDSALYLCASTLGSGTSLNEQFFGPGTRLTVL.

Only a few counts were recorded for this clone. This chain connects TRBV5-4 to TRBJ2-6; D ambiguous. Trimming removed 0 bases from V and 2 bases from J, with 12 bases in between. The CDR3 loop spans 17 amino acids. CDR1 and CDR2 from the germline V gene are SGHNT and YYREEE (reference sequence). CDR3 residues: CASSLVVGTPGANVLTF. The DNA of the CDR3 is TGTGCCAGCAGCTTGGTGGTCGGAACCCCTGGGGCCAACGTCCTGACTTTC.

V gene TRBV7-9 combines with J gene TRBJ2-5, with D uncertain. CDR1 and CDR2 from the germline V gene are SEHNR and FQNEAQ (reference sequence). This CDR3 has 13 residues. Deletions cut 4 bases from V and 5 bases from J, with 11 bases between. CDR3 DNA sequence: TGTGCCAGCAGCTCAAGGCAGAGGGAGACCCAGTACTTC. Translated: CASSSRQRETQYF.